Each of the 19 T cell receptor beta chains below was sequenced from the same sample in a study of blood T cell repertoires in COVID-19. Assay used: immunoSEQ multiplex PCR; TCRdb lists only in-frame clones, some missing. The sample has 210,000 or so clones, around 81% seen once. What was sequenced was PBMCs or T cells enriched from blood (not recorded which). The receptor source for this set is a woman aged 40 to 49 with acute COVID-19.

V is TRBV19 and J is TRBJ2-3; 12 nucleotides agree with TRBD1. Per the germline V gene, CDR1 is LNHDA and CDR2 is SQIVND (reference sequence). CDR3 length: 15 amino acids. V shed 3 bases and J 6 bases; nucleotides not matched to a gene: 4. The CDR3 protein is CASSMGQGAGDTQYF. The CDR3 DNA reads TGTGCCAGTAGTATGGGACAGGGGGCCGGGGATACGCAGTATTTT.

The chain has TRBV7-3 and TRBJ2-1, with D unclear. The CDR3 runs 13 residues. The germline V gene has CDR1 SGHTA and CDR2 FQGTGA. V gave up 5 bases and J gave up 9 bases, with 14 bases separating them. CDR3 in DNA: TGTGCCAGCAGCACCCTAGGAACGGGTGAGCAGTTCTTC. It encodes CASSTLGTGEQFF.

The chain has TRBV5-6 and TRBJ2-1, with 8 bases aligning to TRBD2. The CDR3 is made up of 15 amino acids. The junction had 8 bases not matched to a gene; V was cut back by 5 bases and J by 4 bases. Germline values: CDR1 SGHDT, CDR2 YYEEEE. In DNA form, the CDR3 reads TGTGCCAGCAGGCGGCCGGGACTAGTTTACAATGAGCAGTTCTTC. Translated: CASRRPGLVYNEQFF.

This clone came up a few times. Other DNA sequences within the sample encode an identical CDR3. J is TRBJ2-7 and V is TRBV6-2 or TRBV6-3; D is uncertain. From germline, CDR1 is MNHEY and CDR2 SVGEGT. The CDR3 runs 11 residues. V was clipped by 5 bases and J by 7 bases, with 9 bases between them. Here the CDR3 DNA reads TGTGCCAGCAGTAACCGGTGGGAGCAGTACTTC. This sequence encodes CASSNRWEQYF.

The chain joins TRBV28 to TRBJ2-3; D is perhaps TRBD2 (6 bases). This CDR3 comprises 15 residues. V lost 6 bases, J lost 4 bases, and 17 bases lay in between. The germline CDR1 and CDR2 sequences are MDHEN and SYDVKM. The CDR3 coding sequence is TGTGCCAGCAGCGACTGGTCCCCGGGGGCAGATACGCAGTATTTT. Translated, it gives CASSDWSPGADTQYF.

This chain uses TRBV30 with TRBJ1-6; 8 bases are shared with TRBD1. Per the germline V gene, CDR1 is GTSNPN and CDR2 is SVGIG (reference sequence). V lost 3 bases, J lost 9 bases, and 4 bases stayed unmatched. This CDR3 is built from 13 residues. CDR3 loop: CAWSRGQGSPLHF. DNA of the CDR3: TGTGCCTGGAGCAGGGGGCAAGGTTCACCCCTCCACTTT.

The gene calls are TRBV14 and TRBJ2-3, with unresolved D. Germline V gene sequence: CDR1 SGHDN, CDR2 FVKESK. Trimming left V 0 bases short and J 5 bases short, with 9 bases between. The CDR3 sequence is 14 residues long. The CDR3: CASSQELTRDTQYF. CDR3 coding DNA: TGTGCCAGCAGCCAAGAACTGACACGAGATACGCAGTATTTT.

This chain joins TRBV7-8 and TRBJ2-7; 10 positions match TRBD1. V dropped 3 bases and J dropped 3; count of bases not matched to a gene: 2. Germline loops: CDR1 SGHVS, CDR2 FQNEAQ. The CDR3 loop spans 14 amino acids. The CDR3 DNA sequence: TGTGCCAGCAGCTTGGACAGGGGGAACTACGAGCAGTACTTC. This gives the protein CASSLDRGNYEQYF.

This chain uses TRBV6-2 or TRBV6-3 with TRBJ2-7, with 14 nucleotides matching TRBD2. This CDR3 has 17 residues. With 6 bases clipped from V and 0 bases from J, the junction kept 7 bases outside the gene matches. In germline, CDR1 is MNHEY, CDR2 SVGEGT. CDR3 sequence reads: CASSQGLAGASSYEQYF. In DNA form, the CDR3 reads TGTGCCAGCAGCCAGGGACTAGCGGGGGCCAGCTCCTACGAGCAGTACTTC.

CDR3 sequence (DNA): TGTGCCTGGCGATCCGGGAGGGTAAACACTGAAGCTTTCTTT. This gives the protein CAWRSGRVNTEAFF. The chain carries TRBV30 and TRBJ1-1; D remains ambiguous. Germline assignment: CDR1 GTSNPN and CDR2 SVGIG (reference sequence). V was shortened by 5 bases and J by 2 bases, with 15 bases between the two germline ends. This CDR3 comprises 14 residues.

This clone was detected only once. V gene TRBV7-9 combines with J gene TRBJ2-3; a weak D match, TRBD2 (7 bases). There are 16 residues in the CDR3. Germline loops: CDR1 SEHNR, CDR2 FQNEAQ (reference sequence). V lost 4 bases, J lost 2 bases, and 16 bases lay in between. The CDR3 sequence is CASSSPWGGLTDTQYF. The CDR3 DNA sequence: TGTGCCAGCAGCTCCCCCTGGGGGGGGCTCACAGATACGCAGTATTTT. Filled out from reference TRBV7-9 and TRBJ2-3, the complete variable domain reads DTGVSQNPRHKITKRGQNVTFRCDPISEHNRLYWYRQTLGQGPEFLTYFQNEAQLEKSRLLSDRFSAERPKGSFSTLEIQRTEQGDSAMYLCASSSPWGGLTDTQYFGPGTRLTVL.

This chain links TRBV9 with TRBJ1-1, with a weak D call TRBD1 (5 bases). Germline V gene sequence: CDR1 SGDLS, CDR2 YYNGEE. The V end lost 2 bases, the J end lost 5 bases, and 10 bases lay between the germline ends. The CDR3 sequence is 13 residues long. DNA of the CDR3: TGTGCCAGCAGCGTCGTGCAGGGAACTGAAGCTTTCTTT. Translating it yields CASSVVQGTEAFF.

This rearrangement joins TRBV9 to TRBJ2-2; 10 bases agree with TRBD1. V shed 1 base and J 6 bases; nucleotides not matched to a gene: 15. The CDR3 is 19 amino acids. Per the germline V gene, CDR1 is SGDLS and CDR2 is YYNGEE. CDR3 in amino acids: CASSVRFTGTGAVAGELFF. CDR3 in DNA: TGTGCCAGCAGCGTACGTTTTACCGGGACAGGGGCGGTGGCCGGGGAGCTGTTTTTT.

The V gene is TRBV28, the J gene TRBJ1-5, with 9 bases identical to TRBD1. CDR1 and CDR2 from the germline V gene are MDHEN and SYDVKM. This CDR3 is 15 amino acids long. The V gene end was trimmed by 6 bases and the J gene end by 5 bases; junction bases not matched to a gene: 8. CDR3 nucleotide sequence: TGTGCCAGCAGCGCTCCGGGACAGGGCTATCAGCCCCAGCATTTT. It is translated as CASSAPGQGYQPQHF.

The V call is TRBV3-1 (or the pseudogene TRBV3-2), the J call TRBJ2-1; a weak D match, TRBD2 (5 bases). Trimming cost V 0 bases and J 0 bases, with 15 bases left between them. The CDR3 has 18 amino acids. Germline values: CDR1 LGHDT, CDR2 YNNKEL (reference sequence). The CDR3 spells CASSQELDQRSSYNEQFF. DNA for the CDR3: TGTGCCAGCAGCCAAGAATTGGACCAGCGGAGCTCCTACAATGAGCAGTTCTTC.

On this clone itself: The junction shows a germline mismatch at one end, possibly a read error. The rearrangement uses TRBV11-2 and TRBJ2-4, with 9 bases that match TRBD1. The CDR3 totals 13 residues. Germline V CDR1 and CDR2: SGHAT, FQNNGV. The CDR3 loop is CASSLGREGQGNF. The CDR3 nucleotides read TGTGCCAGCAGCCTAGGGAGAGAGGGACAGGGAAATTTC.

This sequence joins TRBV4-2 and TRBJ2-7; TRBD2 matches at 9 bases. Trimming took 1 base from V and 0 from J; bases not matched to a gene: 4. Germline V gene sequence: CDR1 LGHNA, CDR2 YNFKEQ. The CDR3 runs to 16 residues. DNA of the CDR3: TGTGCCAGCAGCCAAGGTGTTAGCGGGAGCTCCTACGAGCAGTACTTC. It yields the protein CASSQGVSGSSYEQYF.

The V call is TRBV10-3, the J call TRBJ2-1; 9 positions match TRBD2. Germline V lookup: CDR1 ENHRY, CDR2 SYGVKD. CDR3 length equals 15 residues. With V trimmed by 1 base and J by 6 bases, 4 bases remained unmatched. The DNA of the CDR3 is TGTGCCATCAGTGAGTACGGCGGGAGGGGCAATGAGCAGTTCTTC. Protein sequence: CAISEYGGRGNEQFF.

In its sample, this clone was seen once. The rearrangement links TRBV27 to TRBJ1-6; 7 bases are a match to TRBD1. CDR3 length: 16 amino acids. Germline CDR1 is MNHEY and CDR2 is SMNVEV (reference sequence). V was clipped by 5 bases and J by 6 bases; unmatched bases: 10. The CDR3 protein is CASSPYRGLGNSPLHF. The CDR3 DNA reads TGTGCCAGCAGTCCGTACAGGGGATTGGGTAATTCACCCCTCCACTTT.